Below are 20 T cell receptor beta chains sequenced from a single sample in a study of blood T cells in healthy people across ages. Next came a second PCR, run for about 6 to 11 cycles, which used a sample-barcoded 5' primer along with a J-beta primer mix. TCRdb re-analysed the 5' RACE reads in MiXCR, keeping a single row per CDR3 protein. The sample shows fewer than 1,200,000 distinct CDR3 sequences, roughly 24% of them seen only once. The same specimen was also included in a second study, on T cells of mothers and their children.

The sample comprised blood. The receptors here all came from a girl aged 2-10 years in good health.

A few counts support this clonotype. The chain links TRBV7-2 to TRBJ1-4; D unclear. The V end was cut by 1 base, the J end by 7 bases, with 22 bases between. Germline V gene sequence: CDR1 SGHTA, CDR2 FQGNSA. This CDR3 has 18 residues. Written as DNA, the CDR3 is TGTGCCAGCAGCTTAGGGAGTTTTGTAGGGTTCTCCCCTGAAAAACTGTTTTTT. It encodes CASSLGSFVGFSPEKLFF.

The genes are TRBV29-1 and TRBJ1-2; D unclear. This CDR3 is built from 15 residues. V shed 4 bases and J shed 3 bases, with 18 bases lying between them. CDR1 is SQVTM and CDR2 is ANQGSEA in the germline V gene. Here the CDR3 reads CSVVTSDLLDYGYTF. In DNA, the CDR3 is TGCAGCGTTGTCACCTCGGACCTACTGGACTATGGCTACACCTTC.

Only a few counts were recorded for this clonotype. In DNA, the CDR3 is TGCAGTGCTCGCCGGGACGCAGGGAGGGAGACCCAGTACTTC. It encodes CSARRDAGRETQYF. V gene TRBV20-1 combines with J gene TRBJ2-5, with TRBD2 as a possible D gene (6 bases). V was trimmed by 5 bases and J by 5 bases, leaving 18 bases between them. The CDR3 contains 14 residues. The germline V gene encodes CDR1 DFQATT and CDR2 SNEGSKA (reference sequence).

The rearrangement joins TRBV10-3 to TRBJ2-1, with 8 bases aligning to TRBD2. The CDR3 consists of 16 residues. V dropped 2 bases and J dropped 5; count of bases not matched to a gene: 8. CDR1 is ENHRY, CDR2 SYGVKD, per germline. DNA for the CDR3: TGTGCCATCAGTGAGGCCGGGAGGGCCGGAGACAATGAGCAGTTCTTC. This sequence encodes CAISEAGRAGDNEQFF.

This clonotype was recorded a few times. V is TRBV12-3 or TRBV12-4 and J is TRBJ2-5, with 7 bases fitting TRBD2. The last part of the DNA fits TRBJ2-1 better; the J call may be wrong. CDR3 size: 13 residues. The CDR3 nucleotides read TGTGCCAGCAGTTTTGCGGGAGTGGATGAGCAGTTCTTC. Translating gives CASSFAGVDEQFF.

The J gene is TRBJ2-6, the V gene TRBV29-1; TRBD2 matches at 10 bases. The CDR3 runs 17 residues. Germline trimming cut 7 bases from V and 1 base from J; bases unmatched to any gene: 10. Germline CDR1 is SQVTM and CDR2 is ANQGSEA. Here the CDR3 DNA reads TGCAGCGGGGCTACCGGGACTAGCGCATCTGGGGCCAACGTCCTGACTTTC. Amino acids: CSGATGTSASGANVLTF.

Comments on this clonotype: At one boundary the junction diverges from the germline segment, which might be a read error. The J gene is TRBJ2-4, the V gene TRBV5-5; 7 bases align to TRBD2. The CDR3 is 13 residues long. CDR1 and CDR2 (germline): SGHKS, YYEKEE (reference sequence). The CDR3 nucleotides are TGTGCCTGCAGCCCGGGACTAAGAAACATTCAGTACTTC. Amino acids: CACSPGLRNIQYF.

This clonotype was counted at least ten times. The chain combines TRBV7-2 with TRBJ2-3; D tentatively reads TRBD1 or TRBD2 (6 bases each). The CDR3 is 15 amino acids. Trimming pared 1 base from V and 1 base from J, leaving 9 bases between. Germline V lookup: CDR1 SGHTA, CDR2 FQGNSA. The CDR3 sequence: CASSLEGGRTDTQYF. In DNA, the CDR3 is TGTGCCAGCAGCTTAGAAGGGGGGCGCACAGATACGCAGTATTTT. Variable domain in full (rest from reference TRBV7-2 and TRBJ2-3): GAGVSQSPSNKVTEKGKDVELRCDPISGHTALYWYRQSLGQGLEFLIYFQGNSAPDKSGLPSDRFSAERTGGSVSTLTIQRTQQEDSAVYLCASSLEGGRTDTQYFGPGTRLTVL.

The gene calls are TRBV11-2 and TRBJ2-2; D ambiguous. The V and J ends lost 3 bases and 6 bases respectively, with 14 bases between them. Per the germline V gene, CDR1 is SGHAT and CDR2 is FQNNGV. This CDR3 is 15 amino acids long. The CDR3 spells CASSFQGILAGELFF. The CDR3 DNA follows: TGTGCCAGCAGCTTCCAAGGGATATTAGCCGGGGAGCTGTTTTTT.

V gene TRBV7-2 combines with J gene TRBJ2-1; the match to TRBD1 covers 9 bases. Germline CDR1 reads SGHTA; CDR2 reads FQGNSA. The CDR3 has 17 amino acids. V lost 1 base and J lost 8; bases outside the gene matches: 12. The CDR3 region is CASSLGCGTGRIHEQFF. DNA for the CDR3: TGTGCCAGCAGCTTAGGATGCGGGACAGGGAGAATTCATGAGCAGTTCTTC.

This clonotype turned up a few times. This chain links TRBV7-9 with TRBJ2-7; a weak D match, TRBD2 (6 bases). CDR1 is SEHNR and CDR2 is FQNEAQ in the germline V gene (reference sequence). V lost 1 base and J 5 bases, leaving 24 bases between the germline ends. The CDR3 spans 18 residues. The CDR3 loop is CASSLVPGDFPSFDEQYF. Here the CDR3 DNA reads TGTGCCAGCAGCTTAGTCCCCGGGGACTTTCCGTCTTTCGACGAGCAGTACTTC.

This clonotype was detected a few times. The chain recombines TRBV12-3 or TRBV12-4 with TRBJ2-1; 8 nucleotides match TRBD2. J was trimmed by 3 bases and V by 4 bases; bases with no gene match: 2. The CDR3 spans 14 residues. CDR3 nucleotides: TGTGCCAGCAGTTCGGGACTAGTCTACAATGAGCAGTTCTTC. This codes for CASSSGLVYNEQFF.

The table lists this clonotype with a count of one. The chain links TRBV14 to TRBJ2-5; 7 nucleotides align to TRBD2. CDR1 is SGHDN, CDR2 FVKESK, per germline. Losses at the gene ends were 2 bases for V and 1 base for J; bases not matched to a gene: 4. This CDR3 comprises 15 residues. CDR3 coding DNA: TGTGCCAGCAGCCAAATACTAGCGTCCCAAGAGACCCAGTACTTC. Its translation is CASSQILASQETQYF.

The chain joins TRBV12-3 or TRBV12-4 to TRBJ1-3; no clear D. This CDR3 comprises 14 residues. Trimming removed 3 bases at V and 2 bases at J, with 8 bases between. The chain's CDR3 is CASSFARPGNTIYF. In nucleotides, the CDR3 is TGTGCCAGCAGTTTCGCCAGGCCTGGAAACACCATATATTTT.

The CDR3 DNA sequence: TGTGCCAGCAGTTTTGGGGGGTCTGGGAACACTGAAGCTTTCTTT. Residues: CASSFGGSGNTEAFF. This chain links TRBV28 with TRBJ1-1; D possibly corresponds to TRBD1 (5 bases). V was cut by 3 bases and J by 1 base, with 12 bases left in between. Germline-derived CDR1 and CDR2 are MDHEN and SYDVKM. The CDR3 consists of 15 residues.

V and J are TRBV12-5 and TRBJ2-6; 9 bases are a match to TRBD1. Germline loops: CDR1 LGHNT, CDR2 FRNRAP. The CDR3 consists of 17 residues. J lost 2 bases, V lost 6 bases, and 8 bases had no gene match. The CDR3 nucleotides are TGTGCTAGTGGCAAAGGGACAGGGCTTCCTGGGGCCAACGTCCTGACTTTC. Protein: CASGKGTGLPGANVLTF.

This clonotype was seen only a few times. The chain joins TRBV11-3 to TRBJ2-5, with TRBD2 matching over 7 bases. The CDR3 contains 13 residues. V lost 7 bases, J lost 2 bases, and 4 bases stayed unmatched. Germline loops: CDR1 SGHNT, CDR2 YENEEA. CDR3 DNA: TGTGCCAGCACCCCGGGGGGTCAAGAGACCCAGTACTTC. It encodes CASTPGGQETQYF.

The rearrangement uses TRBV6-1 and TRBJ1-5; D uncertain. CDR3 length: 12 residues. Germline V CDR1 and CDR2: MNHNS, SASEGT. Deletions cut 6 bases from V and 7 bases from J, with 10 bases between. The CDR3 sequence: CASSDLGQPQHF. As DNA, the CDR3 is TGTGCCAGCAGCGATCTTGGGCAGCCCCAGCATTTT.

V gene TRBV12-3 or TRBV12-4 combines with J gene TRBJ2-3; 8 positions match TRBD2. V lost 6 bases and J lost 2; bases outside the gene matches: 7. This CDR3 has 15 residues. CDR3 coding DNA: TGTGCCAGCAGATCGGCGGGGGGCCCCACAGATACGCAGTATTTT. As protein: CASRSAGGPTDTQYF.

The CDR3 is CASSLIRAYEQYF. Here the CDR3 DNA reads TGTGCCAGCAGCTTGATCAGGGCGTACGAGCAGTACTTC. V gene TRBV5-6 combines with J gene TRBJ2-7; D may be TRBD1 (5 bases). V gave up 1 base and J gave up 4 bases, with 9 bases separating them. There are 13 residues in the CDR3. Germline CDR1 is SGHDT and CDR2 is YYEEEE. The full variable domain, rest sourced from reference TRBV5-6 and TRBJ2-7, is DAGVTQSPTHLIKTRGQQVTLRCSPKSGHDTVSWYQQALGQGPQFIFQYYEEEERQRGNFPDRFSGHQFPNYSSELNVNALLLGDSALYLCASSLIRAYEQYFGPGTRLTVT.